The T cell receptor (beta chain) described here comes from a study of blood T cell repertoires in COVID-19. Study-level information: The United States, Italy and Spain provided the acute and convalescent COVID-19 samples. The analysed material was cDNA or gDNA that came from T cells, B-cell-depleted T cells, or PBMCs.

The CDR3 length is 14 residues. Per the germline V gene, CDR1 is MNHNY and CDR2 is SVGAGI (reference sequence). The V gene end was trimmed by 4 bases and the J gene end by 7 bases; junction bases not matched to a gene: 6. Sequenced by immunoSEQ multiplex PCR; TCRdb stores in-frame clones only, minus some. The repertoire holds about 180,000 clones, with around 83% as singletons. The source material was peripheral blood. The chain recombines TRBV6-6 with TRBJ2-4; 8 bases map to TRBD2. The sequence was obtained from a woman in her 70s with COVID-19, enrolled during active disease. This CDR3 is CASSLPGGVNIQYF. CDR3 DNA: TGTGCCAGCAGTTTGCCGGGAGGGGTGAACATTCAGTACTTC.